These T cell receptor beta chains were read from a single sample in a study of T cell responses to AZD1222 COVID-19 vaccine. Assay used: immunoSEQ multiplex PCR; TCRdb lists only in-frame clones, some missing. In the table there are some 130,000 clones, 80% to 90% of which are singletons. Sample: peripheral blood, taken on day 0 of AZD1222 vaccination. These receptors were taken from an adult in good health. Each CDR3 is given with its conserved first and last residue. The D gene is left open where the match is weak. The size of a clone is reported for some rows only, either as once, few or many, or as a class for expanded clones.

v_call,d_call,j_call,clone_size,cdr3_nt,cdr3_aa
TRBV28,TRBD1,TRBJ1-2,-,TGTGCCAGCCACAGGGGAGGGTCTGGCTACACCTTC,CASHRGGSGYTF
TRBV5-1,-,TRBJ2-5,-,TGCGCCAGCACCATATCCTCGGGAGAGACCCAGTACTTC,CASTISSGETQYF
TRBV7-9,-,TRBJ1-2,-,TGTGCCAGCAGTACCATAGCTAACTATGGCTACACCTTC,CASSTIANYGYTF
TRBV7-9,TRBD1,TRBJ1-4,-,TGTGCCAGCAGCTTATCGACACAGGGGGTTCTAGAACTGTTTTTT,CASSLSTQGVLELFF
TRBV29-1,-,TRBJ1-3,-,TGCAGCGTCGACGGGGGGTACTCTGGAAACACCATATATTTT,CSVDGGYSGNTIYF
TRBV30,-,TRBJ2-1,-,TGTGCCTGGAGTGTACGGGGGCGGGACAATGAGCAGTTCTTC,CAWSVRGRDNEQFF
TRBV10-2,-,TRBJ2-2,-,TGCGCCAGCAGTGGGTGGGCGGAGGACGGGGAGCTGTTTTTT,CASSGWAEDGELFF
TRBV28,-,TRBJ1-5,-,TGTGCCAGCAGGACCCCGGGCAATCAGCCCCAGCATTTT,CASRTPGNQPQHF
TRBV19,TRBD1,TRBJ1-2,-,TGTGCCAGTAGCCCTAACTGGACAGGCTATGGCTACACCTTC,CASSPNWTGYGYTF
TRBV4-1,-,TRBJ1-2,-,TGCGCCAGCAGCCCAGGACAGTCACTCTATGGCTACACCTTC,CASSPGQSLYGYTF
TRBV5-4,-,TRBJ2-5,-,TGTGCCAGCAGCTGGGGGGACCGCGACCAAGAGACCCAGTACTTC,CASSWGDRDQETQYF
TRBV27,-,TRBJ1-6,once,TGTGCCAGCAGGGATGGGGGGCACGATTCACCCCTCCACTTT,CASRDGGHDSPLHF
TRBV19,TRBD1,TRBJ1-1,-,TGTGCCAGTACCACGCCGACAGGGTTTCAAGCTGAAGCTTTCTTT,CASTTPTGFQAEAFF
TRBV12-3/TRBV12-4,-,TRBJ1-2,-,TGTGCCAGCAGTTTGAAGAACTATGGCTACACCTTC,CASSLKNYGYTF
TRBV18,-,TRBJ2-7,-,TGTGCCAGCTCACCACGGACGGCCTACGAGCAGTACTTC,CASSPRTAYEQYF
TRBV19,-,TRBJ2-7,-,TGTGCCAGTAGTATGGTGGACGGGGATGAGCAGTACTTC,CASSMVDGDEQYF
TRBV4-1,-,TRBJ2-1,-,TGCGCCAGCAGCCAAGAGGGGGTCGGGCGGATGGGTCACAATGAGCAGTTCTTC,CASSQEGVGRMGHNEQFF
TRBV30,TRBD2,TRBJ2-3,-,TGTGCCTGGTCGCGGGGGGGCACAGATACGCAGTATTTT,CAWSRGGTDTQYF
TRBV6-2/TRBV6-3,-,TRBJ2-7,-,TGTGCCAGCAGTTACCCAGAAAGGTTCAGGGCCCTGTTCTACGAGCAGTACTTC,CASSYPERFRALFYEQYF
TRBV7-9,TRBD1,TRBJ2-7,-,TGTGCCAGCAGCCATTCTGGGACAGGTAACAACGAGCAGTACTTC,CASSHSGTGNNEQYF
TRBV5-1,-,TRBJ1-2,-,TGCGCCAGCAGAAGGGACCAGACAGGCCCCTATGGCTACACCTTC,CASRRDQTGPYGYTF
TRBV4-2,-,TRBJ2-3,once,TGTGCCAGCAGCCAAGATTCCGGTGATACGCAGTATTTT,CASSQDSGDTQYF
TRBV4-1,-,TRBJ2-7,-,TGCGCCAGCAGCCAAGATCCGTACGAGCAGTACTTC,CASSQDPYEQYF
TRBV21-1,-,TRBJ1-5,-,TGTGCCAGCAGCATTAGGGGGAAGGGGCAGCCCCAGCATTTT,CASSIRGKGQPQHF
TRBV19,TRBD2,TRBJ2-7,-,TGTGCCAGTTCAGCGGGAGGGCCCTACGAGCAGTACTTC,CASSAGGPYEQYF
TRBV5-1,-,TRBJ2-7,once,TGCGCCAGCAGCTTGGAAAGGGGCGAGCAGTACTTC,CASSLERGEQYF
TRBV7-9,-,TRBJ2-5,-,TGTGCCAGCTGCCCCGCCTCTGGGACCCAGTACTTC,CASCPASGTQYF
TRBV7-2,-,TRBJ2-7,-,TGTGCCAGCAGCGCCAGCGGGGAGCAGTACTTC,CASSASGEQYF
TRBV5-1,TRBD1,TRBJ1-3,-,TGCGCCAGCAGCCCGGGACAGGGGTTCTCTGGAAACACCATATATTTT,CASSPGQGFSGNTIYF
TRBV29-1,-,TRBJ1-2,-,TGCAGCGTTGTATTGGCACTTGGGGACACCTATGGCTACACCTTC,CSVVLALGDTYGYTF
TRBV4-2,-,TRBJ1-1,-,TGTGCCAGCAGCCAAGAAATACTCCTGTGGACTGAAGCTTTCTTT,CASSQEILLWTEAFF
TRBV18,-,TRBJ1-1,-,TGTGCCAGCTCACCCCGGACTGTGAACACTGAAGCTTTCTTT,CASSPRTVNTEAFF
TRBV15,-,TRBJ2-3,-,TGTGCCACCAGCAGAGAACCGGGAATTATCACAGATACGCAGTATTTT,CATSREPGIITDTQYF
TRBV6-1,TRBD1,TRBJ1-3,-,TGTGCCAGCAGTGAACAGGGGGGGATAAGGAACACCATATATTTT,CASSEQGGIRNTIYF
TRBV5-1,-,TRBJ1-2,-,TGCGCCAGCAGCTTGGTTGGCGGGGACTATGGCTACACCTTC,CASSLVGGDYGYTF
TRBV6-6,TRBD1,TRBJ2-1,-,TGTGCCAGCAGTTGGGGACAGGGGATAAATGAGCAGTTCTTC,CASSWGQGINEQFF
TRBV5-5,-,TRBJ1-1,-,TGTGCCAGCAGCGCGGGTCCGGGAACGAACACTGAAGCTTTCTTT,CASSAGPGTNTEAFF
TRBV7-2,-,TRBJ2-5,-,TGTGCCAGCAGCTTACTTGAGACCCAGTACTTC,CASSLLETQYF
TRBV4-1,-,TRBJ2-3,-,TGCGCCAGCAGCCAAGACGGGCAGTTGGATACGCAGTATTTT,CASSQDGQLDTQYF
TRBV9,-,TRBJ1-1,-,TGTGCCAGCAGCGTAGACGGACAAACAAGGGCTGAAGCTTTCTTT,CASSVDGQTRAEAFF
TRBV14,TRBD2,TRBJ2-1,-,TGTGCCAGCAATAGACTAGCGGGGGGCAATGAGCAGTTCTTC,CASNRLAGGNEQFF
TRBV5-1,TRBD2,TRBJ2-1,-,TGCGCCAGCAGCTTGGGGACTAGTCAACCGTTCTTC,CASSLGTSQPFF
TRBV19,-,TRBJ1-4,-,TGTGCCAGTAGTATAGGACATTCGGGTGAAAAACTGTTTTTT,CASSIGHSGEKLFF
TRBV4-2,-,TRBJ2-1,once,TGTGCCAGCAGCCCGCAACCCAAGGGGAGTAGTGGGTACAATGAGCAGTTCTTC,CASSPQPKGSSGYNEQFF
TRBV6-5,-,TRBJ2-2,once,TGTGCCAGCAGTTACTTGGAGGTTAGCACCGGGGAGCTGTTTTTT,CASSYLEVSTGELFF
TRBV20-1,-,TRBJ1-2,-,TGCAGTGCAAGGACACCCCAAGGCTACACCTTC,CSARTPQGYTF
TRBV11-2,TRBD1,TRBJ1-6,-,TGTGCCAGCAGCTTAGGGACAGGGGGGAAAAATTCACCCCTCCACTTT,CASSLGTGGKNSPLHF
TRBV9,-,TRBJ1-2,once,TGTGCCAGCAGCGTCTCTAACTATGGCTACACCTTC,CASSVSNYGYTF
TRBV30,-,TRBJ2-5,-,TGTGCCTGGAGTCCCGCAATCCAGACCCAGTACTTC,CAWSPAIQTQYF
TRBV6-5,-,TRBJ2-1,-,TGTGCCAGCAGTTATGCTGGCTGGGATGAGCAGTTCTTC,CASSYAGWDEQFF
TRBV7-9,TRBD1,TRBJ1-2,-,TGTGCCAGCAGCTACACAGGGGCTCAAGACTATGGCTACACCTTC,CASSYTGAQDYGYTF
TRBV6-2/TRBV6-3,-,TRBJ2-1,-,TGTGCCAGCAGTTACGTAGGGGGGAGGGCTAATGAGCAGTTCTTC,CASSYVGGRANEQFF
TRBV6-5,-,TRBJ2-5,-,TGTGCCAGCAGTTACAGCAGTCCCACTGAGACCCAGTACTTC,CASSYSSPTETQYF
TRBV29-1,-,TRBJ2-3,-,TGCAGCGTTGGAACAGGGAGTGCAGATACGCAGTATTTT,CSVGTGSADTQYF
TRBV5-1,-,TRBJ1-1,few,TGCGCCAGCAGCTTAGAGGGCTTGAACACTGAAGCTTTCTTT,CASSLEGLNTEAFF
TRBV18,TRBD1,TRBJ2-2,-,TGTGCCAGCTCAGCTGAACAGGGGATGTTGTACACCGGGGAGCTGTTTTTT,CASSAEQGMLYTGELFF
TRBV11-2,TRBD2,TRBJ2-5,-,TGTGCCAGCAGCTTATTGGCGGGGGGGCGAGAGACCCAGTACTTC,CASSLLAGGRETQYF
TRBV28,-,TRBJ2-5,-,TGTGCCAGCAGTTTTGGGGCGTCAAAGACCCAGTACTTC,CASSFGASKTQYF
TRBV29-1,-,TRBJ1-5,once,TGCAGCGTTCAGGCCGGGGTCAATCAGCCCCAGCATTTT,CSVQAGVNQPQHF
TRBV3-1/TRBV3-2,-,TRBJ2-2,-,TGTGCCAGCAGCTCGGGCGGGAACACCGGGGAGCTGTTTTTT,CASSSGGNTGELFF